The T cell receptor beta chain described here comes from a study of response to subunit inactivated influenza vaccine. Study-level results: Few new T cells, the authors suggested, are recruited by each seasonal influenza vaccination.

The CDR3 has 15 amino acids. The germline gives CDR1 SGDLS, CDR2 YYNGEE. Trimming took off 0 bases at V and 6 bases at J, with 14 bases between the two ends. TCRdb re-called the RT-PCR reads with MiXCR, one entry per CDR3 protein. The repertoire holds hundreds of thousands of distinct CDR3 sequences, with 10% to 15% as singletons. In its sample, this clonotype was seen many times. The antigen remains undetermined. The receptor comes from a man in his fifties who received an inactivated influenza vaccine. V and J are TRBV9 and TRBJ2-3; D gene unclear. Sample: PBMCs from blood, taken roughly 6 weeks after vaccination. Here the CDR3 reads CASSVDPSTQDTQYF. The CDR3 DNA is TGTGCCAGCAGCGTAGATCCATCAACGCAGGATACGCAGTATTTT.